One and the same sample provided the 14 T cell receptor beta chains below, sequenced in a study of shared clonotypes between healthy human individuals (dated by TCRdb to between 2020 and 2021). Libraries were made using the immunoSEQ multiplex PCR assay. Sourced from immuneACCESS, this table was stored by TCRdb with only in-frame sequences that have V and J called. A share of the clones is absent; for the studies checked, an unresolved V gene accounts for under half, and the remainder has no known explanation. This sample holds about 680,000 clones; roughly 78% were observed only once. Together, the top ten hold 1.8% of the sample. Sequencing used memory CD4+ T cells sorted from blood. In light of the paper, this sample's cell subset or site label describes: CD45RA-negative fraction. The receptors come from a woman aged 25 to 39 in good health.

This chain links TRBV11-2 with TRBJ2-6; TRBD1 agrees at 8 bases. After removal of 2 bases from V and 1 base from J, the junction contained 4 bases not matched to a gene. The germline gives CDR1 SGHAT, CDR2 FQNNGV. The CDR3 length is 17 residues. The CDR3 DNA is TGTGCCAGCAGCTTATCAACAGGGGGATCTGGGGCCAACGTCCTGACTTTC. Its protein product is CASSLSTGGSGANVLTF.

There are a few counts of this clone. This chain uses TRBV7-9 with TRBJ2-7; 11 bases agree with TRBD1. V shed 3 bases and J 4 bases; nucleotides not matched to a gene: 8. This CDR3 has 16 residues. The germline V gene has CDR1 SEHNR and CDR2 FQNEAQ (reference sequence). The CDR3: CASSLDRGLYVYEQYF. CDR3 bases: TGTGCCAGCAGCTTGGACAGGGGGCTTTACGTGTACGAGCAGTACTTC.

In the case of this clone: In the same sample, other DNA sequences code for this CDR3. The chain is built from TRBV5-1 and TRBJ2-7; D gene unclear. Trimming pared 0 bases from V and 1 base from J, leaving 5 bases between. Germline assignment: CDR1 SGHRS and CDR2 YFSETQ. The CDR3 has 13 residues. This chain's CDR3 is CASSLVGSYEQYF. DNA for the CDR3: TGCGCCAGCAGCTTGGTTGGTTCCTACGAGCAGTACTTC. Based on the CDR3 plus reference TRBV5-1 and TRBJ2-7, the full variable domain is KAGVTQTPRYLIKTRGQQVTLSCSPISGHRSVSWYQQTPGQGLQFLFEYFSETQRNKGNFPGRFSGRQFSNSRSEMNVSTLELGDSALYLCASSLVGSYEQYFGPGTRLTVT.

The genes are TRBV19 and TRBJ2-6, with 9 nucleotides matching TRBD1. The germline CDR1 and CDR2 sequences are LNHDA and SQIVND (reference sequence). The trim removed 6 bases at V and 1 base at J, leaving 7 bases unmatched. This CDR3 contains 17 residues. The CDR3 is CASRRTGGASGANVLTF. The CDR3 DNA reads TGTGCCAGTAGAAGAACAGGGGGCGCATCTGGGGCCAACGTCCTGACTTTC.

The rearrangement uses TRBV10-1 and TRBJ2-7; 9 bases align to TRBD1. CDR1 and CDR2 from the germline V gene are WNHNN and SYGVQD (reference sequence). There are 13 residues in the CDR3. Trimming cost V 5 bases and J 5 bases; bases outside gene matches: 4. The CDR3 DNA is TGCGCCAGCAGTAGGGACAGGGTCGACGAGCAGTACTTC. This translates into CASSRDRVDEQYF.

This clone has ten or more counts. V is TRBV10-2 and J is TRBJ2-5; maybe TRBD1 (7 bases). This CDR3 region has 14 residues. The V gene lost 6 bases and the J gene lost 4 bases, with 15 bases spanning the gap. Germline-derived CDR1 and CDR2 are WSHSY and SAAADI. The CDR3 nucleotides read TGCGCCAGCAGCGCTCAGGGGGGCGGAGAGACCCAGTACTTC. This encodes CASSAQGGGETQYF.

The V and J genes are TRBV7-6 and TRBJ2-1; D is perhaps TRBD1 (5 bases). CDR1 SGHVS and CDR2 FNYEAQ come from the germline V gene. V was trimmed by 5 bases and J by 3 bases, leaving 14 bases between them. The CDR3 is 15 residues long. CDR3 residues: CASSLSTANYNEQFF. The CDR3, as DNA: TGTGCCAGCAGCCTCTCGACAGCGAACTACAATGAGCAGTTCTTC.

This clone came up a few times. The chain is built from TRBV4-1 and TRBJ1-2; TRBD1 matches 7 bases. The CDR3 loop spans 15 amino acids. J was trimmed by 8 bases and V by 0 bases; bases with no gene match: 9. Germline CDR1 reads MGHRA; CDR2 reads YSYEKL. The CDR3 loop reads CASSQDPTRGGGYTF. CDR3 DNA: TGCGCCAGCAGCCAAGATCCCACGAGAGGGGGCGGCTACACCTTC.

This clone was detected once. This chain links TRBV5-6 with TRBJ2-1, with 12 bases matching TRBD2. V lost 3 bases and J lost 4; bases outside the gene matches: 2. The CDR3 runs 15 residues. Germline CDR1 reads SGHDT; CDR2 reads YYEEEE. CDR3 in DNA: TGTGCCAGCAGCTCTGGACTAGCGGGGTACAATGAGCAGTTCTTC. Its translation: CASSSGLAGYNEQFF. Combining the CDR3 with reference TRBV5-6 and TRBJ2-1 gives the whole variable domain DAGVTQSPTHLIKTRGQQVTLRCSPKSGHDTVSWYQQALGQGPQFIFQYYEEEERQRGNFPDRFSGHQFPNYSSELNVNALLLGDSALYLCASSSGLAGYNEQFFGPGTRLTVL.

The sample holds a few counts of this clone. The chain couples TRBV6-1 to TRBJ2-7, with 9 bases that match TRBD1. Unmatched junction bases numbered 5, after V lost 6 bases and J lost 2 bases. Germline values: CDR1 MNHNS, CDR2 SASEGT. This CDR3 spans 14 amino acids. The CDR3 DNA sequence: TGTGCCAGCAGGGGACAGGGAGTTACCTACGAGCAGTACTTC. The encoded protein is CASRGQGVTYEQYF.

This sequence joins TRBV29-1 and TRBJ1-1; the D is unclear. Germline CDR1 is SQVTM and CDR2 is ANQGSEA. V lost 6 bases, J lost 4 bases, and 15 bases lay in between. The CDR3 contains 13 residues. The CDR3 DNA reads as TGCAGCGTCGAATTGGAGCCAAGCACTGAAGCTTTCTTT. It codes for CSVELEPSTEAFF.

V gene TRBV19 combines with J gene TRBJ2-2; D possibly corresponds to TRBD2 (6 bases). CDR3 length: 15 residues. Germline V CDR1 and CDR2: LNHDA, SQIVND (reference sequence). V shed 3 bases and J shed 2 bases, with 10 bases lying between them. The CDR3 region is CASSISGGNTGELFF. CDR3 nucleotides: TGTGCCAGTAGTATCTCCGGGGGTAACACCGGGGAGCTGTTTTTT.

The V and J genes are TRBV28 and TRBJ2-5; D tentatively reads TRBD1 or TRBD2 (5 bases each). Gene TRBJ2-7 matches the end of the DNA better, so the J call may be wrong. The CDR3 runs to 17 residues. CDR1 and CDR2 from the germline V gene are MDHEN and SYDVKM. The CDR3 coding sequence is TGTGCCAGCAGCTTCCACCTCGAGGGGACCCACTCCTACGAGCAGTACTTC. Encoded protein: CASSFHLEGTHSYEQYF.

This chain joins TRBV18 and TRBJ1-3; no clear D gene. The CDR3 runs 16 residues. Trimming removed 5 bases from V and 0 bases from J, with 14 bases in between. CDR1 KGHSH and CDR2 LQKENI come from the germline V gene. For the CDR3, the DNA is TGTGCCAGCTCAGGGGTCGTCACCACCTCTGGAAACACCATATATTTT. This translates into CASSGVVTTSGNTIYF. Full variable domain (outside the CDR3, taken from reference TRBV18 and TRBJ1-3): NAGVMQNPRHLVRRRGQEARLRCSPMKGHSHVYWYRQLPEEGLKFMVYLQKENIIDESGMPKERFSAEFPKEGPSILRIQQVVRGDSAAYFCASSGVVTTSGNTIYFGEGSWLTVV.